The 18 T cell receptor beta chains presented below share a single source sample, sequenced in a study of identical twins. TCRdb re-analysed the 5' RACE reads in MiXCR, keeping a single row per CDR3 protein. The table shows 450,000 to 600,000 distinct CDR3 sequences, with approximately 20% occurring only once. The same specimen was also included in a second study, on yellow fever vaccine responses in identical twins.

The sequencing sample was made of CD4+ T cells sorted from blood. The receptors derive from a woman younger than 35 in good health.

The genes are TRBV10-3 and TRBJ1-2, with D perhaps matching TRBD1 (5 bases). This CDR3 comprises 14 residues. The germline V gene encodes CDR1 ENHRY and CDR2 SYGVKD. Trimming took 7 bases from V and 6 from J, leaving 18 bases between them. The CDR3 region is CAITPGTSTNGYTF. The DNA for the CDR3 is TGTGCCATCACCCCGGGGACGTCGACAAATGGCTACACCTTC.

This clonotype was found many times. This rearrangement joins TRBV25-1 to TRBJ2-3; D unclear. V lost 7 bases and J lost 1, with 9 bases in between. CDR1 and CDR2 (germline): MGHDK, SYGVNS. CDR3 length equals 13 residues. The CDR3 region has the DNA TGTGCCAGCAACGGTGGGGGCACAGATACGCAGTATTTT. Its protein is CASNGGGTDTQYF.

The rearrangement joins TRBV6-1 to TRBJ1-6; 7 positions match TRBD1. The CDR3 loop spans 15 amino acids. J gave up 9 bases and V 5 bases, and 10 bases lay outside the gene matches. Per germline, CDR1 MNHNS and CDR2 SASEGT. The DNA for the CDR3 is TGTGCCAGCAGTCCCAAACAGGGGTGGGGTTCACCCCTCCACTTT. This codes for CASSPKQGWGSPLHF.

The chain carries TRBV7-2 and TRBJ2-5; D is unresolved. The CDR3 has 15 residues. From germline, CDR1 is SGHTA and CDR2 FQGNSA. Trimming shortened V by 2 bases and J by 3 bases, and 13 bases separated the two germline ends. The CDR3 sequence: CASSLRLADEETQYF. CDR3 DNA sequence: TGTGCCAGCAGCTTAAGGCTCGCGGATGAAGAGACCCAGTACTTC.

This chain links TRBV11-3 with TRBJ2-1; 8 positions match TRBD1. Per germline, CDR1 SGHNT and CDR2 YENEEA. The CDR3 covers 14 residues. The junction had 7 bases not matched to a gene; V was cut back by 7 bases and J by 5 bases. For the CDR3, the DNA is TGTGCCAGCAATCAAGGGACAGGTGACAATGAGCAGTTCTTC. Translated: CASNQGTGDNEQFF.

This chain connects TRBV20-1 to TRBJ2-5, with TRBD2 as a possible D gene (6 bases). This CDR3 comprises 15 residues. The germline V gene encodes CDR1 DFQATT and CDR2 SNEGSKA (reference sequence). V shed 1 base and J shed 2 bases, with 14 bases lying between them. CDR3 coding DNA: TGCAGTGCTAGAGCGGGAGCGGTCAAACAAGAGACCCAGTACTTC. Translation: CSARAGAVKQETQYF.

This clonotype was seen ten or more times. This chain joins TRBV6-1 and TRBJ2-5; TRBD2 is a possible D gene (6 bases). CDR3 length: 16 residues. V dropped 3 bases and J dropped 9 bases, with 23 bases sitting between them. Germline V gene sequence: CDR1 MNHNS, CDR2 SASEGT. CDR3: CASSEGGWGPIGSQYF. The CDR3 coding sequence is TGTGCCAGCAGTGAGGGGGGTTGGGGTCCCATAGGATCCCAGTACTTC.

In this sample, this clonotype turned up many times. The gene calls are TRBV24-1 and TRBJ2-3; no clear D gene. The length of the CDR3 is 12 residues. CDR1 KGHDR and CDR2 SFDVKD come from the germline V gene. With 7 bases removed from V and 0 bases from J, the gap between germline ends came to 4 bases. The chain's CDR3 is CATSGSTDTQYF. The CDR3 nucleotides are TGTGCCACCAGCGGAAGCACAGATACGCAGTATTTT.

The rearrangement uses TRBV27 and TRBJ2-1, with 9 positions matching TRBD2. V was clipped by 5 bases and J by 3 bases; unmatched bases: 8. This CDR3 is built from 16 residues. Germline CDR1 is MNHEY and CDR2 is SMNVEV (reference sequence). The CDR3 DNA reads as TGTGCCAGCAGTACCGCCCTAGCGGGAATCTACAATGAGCAGTTCTTC. It yields the protein CASSTALAGIYNEQFF.

Only one count was recorded for this clonotype. Its ends do not fully match the called genes, so a read error is possible. V is TRBV7-3 and J is TRBJ2-4, with D possibly called TRBD1 or TRBD2 (6 bases each). CDR3 length equals 14 residues. CDR1 and CDR2 (germline): SGHTA, FQGTGA. CDR3 sequence: CASSLTGRGDIQYF. In DNA form, the CDR3 reads TGTGCCAGCAGCCTAACAGGGCGGGGAGACATTCAGTACTTC.

V gene TRBV5-1 combines with J gene TRBJ1-5; 9 bases align to TRBD1. CDR3 length equals 14 residues. J gave up 5 bases and V 4 bases, and 4 bases lay outside the gene matches. Germline-derived CDR1 and CDR2 are SGHRS and YFSETQ. The CDR3 coding sequence is TGCGCCAGCAGCGGCCGACAGGGGGATCAGCCCCAGCATTTT. Translation: CASSGRQGDQPQHF.

The V call is TRBV24-1, the J call TRBJ2-3, with 7 bases fitting TRBD2. The CDR3 runs to 16 residues. Germline-derived CDR1 and CDR2 are KGHDR and SFDVKD. With 9 bases clipped from V and 4 bases from J, the junction kept 15 bases outside the gene matches. The CDR3 DNA is TGTGCCACCTCGACGGGGGGTGGGACCCCCCCAGATACGCAGTATTTT. Its translation is CATSTGGGTPPDTQYF.

The chain carries TRBV18 and TRBJ2-5, with 11 bases matching TRBD2. Trimming at V came to 0 bases and at J to 7 bases, leaving 10 bases not matched to a gene. The CDR3 covers 17 residues. Per the germline V gene, CDR1 is KGHSH and CDR2 is LQKENI. CDR3 sequence reads: CASSPPRTSGPRGTQYF. CDR3 nucleotides: TGTGCCAGCTCACCACCGCGGACTAGCGGGCCAAGAGGGACCCAGTACTTC.

A few counts support this clonotype. The chain is built from TRBV24-1 and TRBJ2-5; tentative D call: TRBD1 (6 bases). The CDR3 covers 16 residues. Germline V gives CDR1 KGHDR, CDR2 SFDVKD. V dropped 4 bases and J dropped 2 bases, with 16 bases sitting between them. CDR3 in amino acids: CATSDPTGQIQETQYF. The DNA of the CDR3 is TGTGCCACCAGTGACCCGACAGGACAGATTCAAGAGACCCAGTACTTC.

The V and J genes are TRBV2 and TRBJ1-5; D possibly corresponds to TRBD1 (6 bases). Germline CDR1 SNHLY, CDR2 FYNNEI. The V gene lost 9 bases and the J gene lost 3 bases, with 18 bases spanning the gap. The CDR3 consists of 15 residues. The CDR3 DNA sequence: TGTGCCAGATCCGGTGGGGGGCCTAACAATCAGCCCCAGCATTTT. This codes for CARSGGGPNNQPQHF. Full variable domain (rest looked up from reference TRBV2 and TRBJ1-5): EPEVTQTPSHQVTQMGQEVILRCVPISNHLYFYWYRQILGQKVEFLVSFYNNEISEKSEIFDDQFSVERPDGSNFTLKIRSTKLEDSAMYFCARSGGGPNNQPQHFGDGTRLSIL.

This clonotype was observed at least ten times. CDR3 residues: CATSDSDGSNQPQHF. The CDR3 DNA sequence: TGTGCCACCAGTGATTCGGACGGCAGTAATCAGCCCCAGCATTTT. The chain has TRBV24-1 and TRBJ1-5; D is unresolved. The germline gives CDR1 KGHDR, CDR2 SFDVKD. The V and J ends lost 2 bases and 4 bases respectively, with 11 bases between them. The CDR3 runs to 15 residues.

The V and J genes are TRBV19 and TRBJ1-1; D remains unclear. The germline V and J ends were trimmed by 3 bases and 8 bases, with 7 bases remaining between them. CDR3 length: 11 residues. The germline gives CDR1 LNHDA, CDR2 SQIVND (reference sequence). Written as DNA, the CDR3 is TGTGCCAGTAGTATCCGCTGGGAAGCTTTCTTT. Amino acids: CASSIRWEAFF.

This chain connects TRBV5-1 to TRBJ2-2; D possibly corresponds to TRBD2 (5 bases). The CDR3 spans 16 residues. Trimming removed 0 bases from V and 4 bases from J, with 13 bases in between. The V gene's germline CDR1 is SGHRS and CDR2 YFSETQ. As DNA, the CDR3 is TGCGCCAGCAGCTTGGGACCACAGAGCGGCACCGGGGAGCTGTTTTTT. Amino acid sequence: CASSLGPQSGTGELFF.